This TCR beta chain was obtained from a study of cytomegalovirus exposure and HLA in healthy donors (dated by TCRdb to about 2017). Some background on the complete study: An earlier analysis of fewer than 750 of the donors reported under 300 Gb of sequence data and some 110 million unique TCR beta sequences obtained from some 200 million T cells. The number of typed donors differed by locus: about 629-630 for A, B, C, DRB1 and DQB1; approximately 540 for DQA1; roughly 600 for DPA1; and roughly 450 for DPB1. To decide whether each TCR beta V gene segment behaved as functional or pseudogenic, an earlier analysis of several hundred of the donors relied on high-throughput TCR beta sequencing. About 320 gigabases of sequencing data and tens of millions of unique TCR sequences were included in an early release covering several hundred HLA-typed donors. Every repertoire in the discovery cohort had been generated on one and the same sequencing platform. Genome-wide SNP genotypes for about three fifths of the roughly 670 donors were used in a later genetic analysis, which treated that subset as a discovery cohort. In a later analysis, previously published TCR beta repertoires from several hundred donors were re-analyzed and high-resolution HLA genotyping was added so that TCR occurrence patterns could be studied. The later analysis used no new phenotypic data to find candidate immune exposures, relying instead on TCR beta sequences and their occurrence across donors. Using immunosequencing, the study profiled T cell repertoires from around 680 subjects and related those repertoires to cytomegalovirus serostatus. To predict cytomegalovirus infection status, the study combined high-throughput TCR immunosequencing, statistical association of individual TCRs with disease status, and machine learning. Among some 400 genotyped donors of the cohort, an average of 235,054 unique TCR beta nucleotide sequences were sequenced per donor, roughly 20% of them non-productive. Among the approximately 400 genotyped donors, 75% to 90% belonged to the genetic ancestry cluster associated with self-reported Caucasian donors. Donor age, sex, ethnicity and CMV serostatus were collected together with the repertoire data. HLA typing covered class I and class II loci at four-digit resolution. Besides the first cohort of hundreds of subjects, a separate validation cohort made up of around 120 different subjects was used. Roughly 5 DR-DQ haplotypes were handled as single units for association and clustering because linkage in the cohort was strong. The study aimed to test whether cataloging public T cell receptors could reveal signatures of past pathogen exposure.

For CDR1 and CDR2, the germline V gene lists SGHTA and FQGNSA. The CDR3 has 13 amino acids, counting the end cysteine and phenylalanine. CDR3 DNA only is kept here, 39 bases in frame from base 1. V is reduced by 2 bases and J by 3 bases, leaving a spacing of 7 bases between them. This clone was seen a handful of times. It has no known antigen specificity. No base qualities exist here, and no much larger clone lies one base off it. Summary of the overall study and its limitations: A few of the identified cytomegalovirus-associated TCR beta chains were confirmed in vitro to be specific for cytomegalovirus antigens. A cluster of highly shared sequence variants was judged likely to represent a technical artifact of the sequencing pipeline. Because some donors lacked HLA typing at each locus, the association tests relied only on the typed subset. In a later analysis, several top co-occurrence clusters were reported to appear linked to parvovirus B19, influenza, CMV and Epstein-Barr virus. Roughly uniform sequencing depth across donors was assumed in presence/absence analyses, although this assumption may not hold. According to a later analysis, TCR association rates differed among HLA loci, with DRB1 alleles showing the most associated TCRs and HLA-C alleles showing the fewest. Compared with the approximately 720-donor mean, donors in an Asian-associated ancestry cluster had fewer N-insertions in productive TCRs, according to a later genetic analysis. According to a later analysis, most CMV-associated TCR beta chains appeared to be HLA-restricted, and the HLA associations seemed to be driven largely by CMV exposure. CMV serostatus was the only immune exposure information available for the cohort. Compared with equally common non-associated chains, HLA-associated TCR beta chains in a later analysis were more clonally expanded and had lower generation probabilities. Some IMGT-functional V segments, including TRBV6-2 and TRBV6-3, could not be told apart with the 87-base-pair reads, so those segments were excluded. A further reported finding was that TCR beta sequences accurately predicted the HLA-A and HLA-B alleles for most subjects in the first cohort. The earlier analysis of a few hundred of the donors excluded fewer than 20 rarely observed V segments, including chromosome 9 orphons, because counts were too low. Specific HLA alleles were associated with 15,000 to 20,000 TCR beta sequences at a false discovery rate of 0.05 in a later analysis. According to the authors, the approach could potentially be generalized to other disease states and immunological phenotypes. When HLA alleles, especially DR and DQ, strongly co-occurred, TCR associations were difficult to assign to individual alleles. Across donors, most TCR sequences were observed very rarely, whereas some public TCRs were present in many individuals. A later genetic analysis associated a missense DCLRE1C variant with V-gene and J-gene trimming of TCR beta chains, and an independent cohort replicated the association. An earlier analysis of approximately 570 of the donors showed that most TCR beta V segments appeared in productive rearrangements either about 87% or about 30% of the time, which broadly matched IMGT annotations. This cohort had only TCR beta chains sequenced, and the lack of alpha or paired-chain data limited which features could be detected. A total of 150 or so TCR beta chains were listed by the study as associated with cytomegalovirus. In both the original and validation cohorts, the classifier was reported to diagnose cytomegalovirus status with high specificity and sensitivity. Linkage disequilibrium might explain the correlated functional status among segregating V segments, but an unknown experimental factor could not be excluded.

The cohort comprised several hundred healthy bone marrow donors. At the time of sampling, all cohort members were nominally healthy, though unrecorded immune exposures were likely present. The donor tested CMV seronegative and was one of the 352 seronegative cohort members. Every donor gave a peripheral blood sample, and the peripheral blood mononuclear cells from that sample were used for TCR beta sequencing. Genomic DNA was extracted from the blood cell samples with the Qiagen DNeasy Blood Extraction Kit. The library came from the immunoSEQ multiplex PCR assay. The multiplex PCR relied on a mix of 60 forward primers for TCR Vbeta segments and 13 reverse primers for TCR Jbeta segments. A multiplex PCR assay on genomic DNA amplified the CDR3 region of rearranged TCR beta genes. The Illumina HiSeq System was used to sequence the amplified TCR beta libraries as 87-base-pair reads. The source study handled its data this way. A later analysis counted about 80 million unique TCR beta chains across the 600 to 850 repertoires, and some 11 million of these chains were shared by at least two donors. A nearest-neighbor algorithm error-corrected the raw reads and collapsed the reads into unique sequences, merging closely related sequences to remove PCR and sequencing errors. V, D and J gene segments were assigned by aligning CDR3 sequences to IMGT reference sequences. Each retained sequence needed at least a six-nucleotide match to both a V gene segment and a J gene segment. Rearrangements were classified as productive when the CDR3 lacked stop codons and remained in frame with V and J, and all other rearrangements were classified as non-productive. CDR3 was defined according to IMGT convention as the region running from the second conserved V-encoded cysteine to the conserved J-encoded phenylalanine. Sequences without an unambiguous match to a single V gene segment were excluded from the earlier analysis of about 600 of the donors. An earlier analysis of fewer than 650 of the donors classified V segments as functional when productive rearrangements were above 56.7% and as segregating when the standard deviation between donors was above 5%. A statistical classification framework was developed to diagnose cytomegalovirus status using the catalog of TCR beta chain sequences. A later analysis assigned V and J genes by comparing TCR nucleotide sequences with IMGT/GENE-DB human TR gene sequences. A later analysis assigned CDR3 sequences and most-parsimonious VDJ recombination scenarios with the TCRdist pipeline. In a later analysis, every TCR beta chain was defined by the combination of its CDR3 amino acid sequence and its V-gene family, and reads without a unique V-gene family were dropped. As a way to deal with suspected cross-contamination and a sequencing artifact, a later analysis dropped roughly 620 nucleotide sequences that were highly shared and had low generation probability. In a later analysis, a clonal expansion index for each public chain was calculated from normalized within-repertoire ranks of inferred template counts. Generation probabilities in a later analysis came from a VDJ recombination model fitted to out-of-frame rearrangements, and those results were checked against IGoR. Hypergeometric tests were used in a later analysis to score TCR-TCR, TCR-HLA and TCR-CMV co-occurrence, with a repertoire-size bias correction applied to the TCR pairs. False discovery rates were estimated in a later analysis by permuting HLA or CMV assignments 20 times. In a later analysis, co-occurring TCRs were grouped using DBSCAN, and TCRdist sequence similarity was added for clustering within HLA-allele-positive subsets. Repertoires with fewer than 30,000 or more than 120,000 public chains were left out of co-occurrence clustering, as were about 5 repertoires with anomalous nucleotide sharing. Sourced from immuneACCESS, this table was stored by TCRdb with only in-frame sequences that have V and J called. A share of the clones is absent; for the studies checked, an unresolved V gene accounts for under half, and the remainder has no known explanation. That table supplies the V and J calls and clone size; D and trimming were determined from the DNA. The sample records 130,000 or so clones, around 75% of which are singletons. The ten top clones hold 3% to 3.5% of the sample.

This TCR was sampled from a man aged 40-55 years in good health and CMV-seronegative. Material: PBMCs. The V gene is TRBV7-2 and the J gene is TRBJ1-2; no D gene call is confident. The DNA sequence reads TGTGCCAGCAGCTTAAACAGTTACTATGGCTACACCTTC. Its protein is CASSLNSYYGYTF.